These 27 T cell receptor beta chains originate from one sample sequenced in a study of cytomegalovirus exposure and HLA in healthy donors. 13 Jbeta primers and 60 Vbeta primers were used for the PCR. Generated by immunoSEQ multiplex PCR, the TCRdb table keeps only in-frame clones and is missing some. This sample has roughly 120,000 clones, with 80% to 85% found just once. Material for sequencing was PBMCs. These receptors were obtained from a woman aged 40-49 years in good health and CMV-seronegative.

This clone was seen a few times. The rearrangement links TRBV5-1 to TRBJ2-3, with a possible D match to TRBD2 (5 bases). There are 17 residues in the CDR3. Germline CDR1 SGHRS, CDR2 YFSETQ. The V gene lost 0 bases and the J gene lost 1 base, with 15 bases spanning the gap. As DNA, the CDR3 is TGCGCCAGCAGCTTGGAGTTGGTGGGAGTGGGCACAGATACGCAGTATTTT. This sequence encodes CASSLELVGVGTDTQYF.

The table lists this clone with a few counts. This chain links TRBV13 with TRBJ1-2; maybe TRBD1 (6 bases). The CDR3 has 14 amino acids. In germline, CDR1 is PRHDT, CDR2 FYEKMQ (reference sequence). V was trimmed by 3 bases and J by 2 bases, leaving 10 bases between them. CDR3 protein: CASSFGQKNYGYTF. The DNA for the CDR3 is TGTGCCAGCAGCTTCGGACAGAAAAACTATGGCTACACCTTC.

The V call is TRBV2, the J call TRBJ1-1; D ambiguous. CDR3 size: 15 residues. Germline-derived CDR1 and CDR2 are SNHLY and FYNNEI. V dropped 4 bases and J dropped 0 bases, with 12 bases sitting between them. The CDR3 loop reads CASSGSRGLNTEAFF. The CDR3 region has the DNA TGTGCCAGCAGTGGTTCTCGGGGTTTGAACACTGAAGCTTTCTTT. Full variable domain (rest looked up from reference TRBV2 and TRBJ1-1): EPEVTQTPSHQVTQMGQEVILRCVPISNHLYFYWYRQILGQKVEFLVSFYNNEISEKSEIFDDQFSVERPDGSNFTLKIRSTKLEDSAMYFCASSGSRGLNTEAFFGQGTRLTVV.

The rearrangement joins TRBV19 to TRBJ2-7; TRBD1 might be the D (5 bases). CDR3 size: 13 residues. The V and J ends lost 3 bases and 3 bases respectively, with 9 bases between them. The germline gives CDR1 LNHDA, CDR2 SQIVND (reference sequence). The CDR3 DNA reads as TGTGCCAGTAGTATCAAAGGGGACTACGAGCAGTACTTC. It specifies CASSIKGDYEQYF. Supplemented by reference TRBV19 and TRBJ2-7, the full variable domain reads DGGITQSPKYLFRKEGQNVTLSCEQNLNHDAMYWYRQDPGQGLRLIYYSQIVNDFQKGDIAEGYSVSREKKESFPLTVTSAQKNPTAFYLCASSIKGDYEQYFGPGTRLTVT.

This clone occurred a few times. The rearrangement joins TRBV7-8 to TRBJ1-3; 9 nucleotides align to TRBD1. V lost 1 base and J lost 14; bases outside the gene matches: 12. Germline V gene data show CDR1 as SGHVS and CDR2 as FQNEAQ. The CDR3 consists of 15 residues. The CDR3 loop reads CASSLDPGQGKAVYF. The CDR3 coding sequence is TGTGCCAGCAGCTTAGATCCGGGACAGGGAAAGGCTGTATATTTT.

The rearrangement joins TRBV18 to TRBJ2-7; 10 bases are a match to TRBD2. Germline lookup yields CDR1 KGHSH and CDR2 LQKENI. The length of the CDR3 is 17 residues. After removal of 3 bases from V and 2 bases from J, the junction contained 10 bases not matched to a gene. This CDR3 reads CASSPYSLAGPTYEQYF. The CDR3 DNA reads as TGTGCCAGCTCACCCTACTCACTAGCGGGACCAACCTACGAGCAGTACTTC. Looking up the rest from reference TRBV18 and TRBJ2-7 gives the full variable domain: NAGVMQNPRHLVRRRGQEARLRCSPMKGHSHVYWYRQLPEEGLKFMVYLQKENIIDESGMPKERFSAEFPKEGPSILRIQQVVRGDSAAYFCASSPYSLAGPTYEQYFGPGTRLTVT.

The J gene is TRBJ2-1, the V gene TRBV5-8, with 9 bases aligning to TRBD2. Germline CDR1 is SGHTS and CDR2 is YDEGEE. J was trimmed by 0 bases and V by 0 bases; bases with no gene match: 4. The CDR3 has 17 amino acids. CDR3 protein: CASSLVTSGYSYNEQFF. CDR3 coding DNA: TGTGCCAGCAGCTTGGTAACTAGCGGGTACTCCTACAATGAGCAGTTCTTC.

The J gene is TRBJ1-1, the V gene TRBV11-2, with TRBD1 as a possible D gene (6 bases). Germline CDR1 SGHAT, CDR2 FQNNGV. Trimming removed 4 bases from V and 1 base from J, with 13 bases in between. The CDR3 extends over 15 amino acids. CDR3 DNA: TGTGCCAGCAGCTATACCGCAGGGGCGAACACTGAAGCTTTCTTT. Protein: CASSYTAGANTEAFF.

The chain has TRBV9 and TRBJ2-5, with D possibly matching TRBD1 (6 bases). V gave up 3 bases and J gave up 2 bases, with 14 bases separating them. The CDR3 consists of 15 residues. Germline values: CDR1 SGDLS, CDR2 YYNGEE. The CDR3 reads CASSASGDMQETQYF. The CDR3 DNA reads TGTGCCAGCAGCGCTTCCGGGGACATGCAAGAGACCCAGTACTTC.

This clone was detected only once. V is TRBV4-2 and J is TRBJ1-1; possible D gene TRBD1, 5 bases. Germline-derived CDR1 and CDR2 are LGHNA and YNFKEQ. The V gene lost 4 bases and the J gene lost 3 bases, with 12 bases spanning the gap. The CDR3 totals 14 residues. The CDR3 DNA is TGTGCCAGCAGCCGGAGGGGATGGGACACTGAAGCTTTCTTT. Protein sequence: CASSRRGWDTEAFF.

The rearrangement links TRBV13 to TRBJ1-1; D unclear. The germline V gene encodes CDR1 PRHDT and CDR2 FYEKMQ (reference sequence). Trimming took off 4 bases at V and 6 bases at J, with 12 bases between the two ends. The CDR3 sequence is 13 residues long. CDR3 sequence: CASSSPGMAEAFF. In DNA, the CDR3 is TGTGCCAGCAGCTCCCCCGGGATGGCTGAAGCTTTCTTT.

V gene TRBV4-2 combines with J gene TRBJ2-3; 11 nucleotides agree with TRBD2. The CDR3 is 17 amino acids. V gave up 7 bases and J gave up 1 base; unmatched junction bases: 10. Germline CDR1 is LGHNA and CDR2 is YNFKEQ. The CDR3 sequence is CASTPHFSGGGTDTQYF. The CDR3 nucleotides read TGTGCCAGCACCCCTCATTTTAGCGGGGGGGGCACAGATACGCAGTATTTT.

The chain has TRBV2 and TRBJ2-1; TRBD2 matches 8 bases. The CDR3 covers 17 residues. The V segment lost 3 bases and the J segment 0 bases; nucleotides outside the gene matches: 7. The germline V gene has CDR1 SNHLY and CDR2 FYNNEI. CDR3 protein: CASSDLLAGSSYNEQFF. DNA for the CDR3: TGTGCCAGCAGTGATTTATTAGCGGGGTCCTCCTACAATGAGCAGTTCTTC.

The chain joins TRBV5-1 to TRBJ1-1, with D possibly being TRBD1 (5 bases). The germline V gene encodes CDR1 SGHRS and CDR2 YFSETQ. V lost 1 base, J lost 1 base, and 8 bases lay in between. The CDR3 runs to 14 residues. The CDR3 is CASSLRTGNTEAFF. The DNA of the CDR3 is TGCGCCAGCAGCTTGCGAACAGGGAACACTGAAGCTTTCTTT.

The genes are TRBV7-9 and TRBJ2-5, with D maybe TRBD2 (5 bases). Trimming shortened V by 3 bases and J by 3 bases, and 8 bases separated the two germline ends. Per the germline V gene, CDR1 is SEHNR and CDR2 is FQNEAQ (reference sequence). The CDR3 sequence is 13 residues long. The CDR3 region is CASSFVGEETQYF. CDR3 nucleotides: TGTGCCAGCAGCTTCGTGGGAGAAGAGACCCAGTACTTC.

The gene calls are TRBV23-1 and TRBJ2-6; D is ambiguous. TRBV23-1 has ORF status, its function being uncertain. With 0 bases removed from V and 0 bases from J, the gap between germline ends came to 12 bases. The CDR3 is 18 amino acids. The DNA of the CDR3 is TGCGCCAGCAGTCAATCGTCGGCAGGCCGCTCTGGGGCCAACGTCCTGACTTTC. It specifies CASSQSSAGRSGANVLTF.

V gene TRBV5-1 combines with J gene TRBJ2-1, with TRBD2 identical over 9 bases. V lost 5 bases and J lost 5; bases outside the gene matches: 2. The CDR3 loop spans 13 amino acids. Germline CDR1 is SGHRS and CDR2 is YFSETQ. CDR3 loop: CASRLAGNNEQFF. CDR3 sequence (DNA): TGCGCCAGCAGGCTAGCGGGAAACAATGAGCAGTTCTTC.

The chain has TRBV4-1 and TRBJ2-5, with 11 bases matching TRBD2. The last part of the DNA fits TRBJ2-7 better; the J call may be wrong. Germline V CDR1 and CDR2: MGHRA, YSYEKL. The CDR3 has 14 amino acids. As DNA, the CDR3 is TGCGCCAGCAGCCTTACTAGCGGGAGCTACGAGCAGTACTTC. It encodes CASSLTSGSYEQYF.

The CDR3 DNA is TGTGCCAGTAGTATAGGTCGGGGACAGGCTGGTGGCTACACCTTC. This codes for CASSIGRGQAGGYTF. The chain couples TRBV19 to TRBJ1-2, with TRBD1 matching 8 bases. The V gene's germline CDR1 is LNHDA and CDR2 SQIVND (reference sequence). The CDR3 runs to 15 residues. V was clipped by 1 base and J by 7 bases; unmatched bases: 8.

The V and J genes are TRBV27 and TRBJ2-1; 12 nucleotides match TRBD2. Germline assignment: CDR1 MNHEY and CDR2 SMNVEV (reference sequence). This CDR3 region has 18 residues. Unmatched junction bases numbered 12, after V lost 4 bases and J lost 5 bases. DNA of the CDR3: TGTGCCAGCAGTTCCTCGACTAGCGGGGGCCGTTCTGACAATGAGCAGTTCTTC. This gives the protein CASSSSTSGGRSDNEQFF.

A few counts support this clone. The rearrangement uses TRBV10-3 and TRBJ2-7; TRBD1 might be the D (5 bases). The V and J ends lost 4 bases and 1 base respectively, with 11 bases between them. Looked up from germline, CDR1 is ENHRY and CDR2 is SYGVKD. The CDR3 extends over 14 amino acids. The CDR3 spells CAISVDRMSYEQYF. The DNA of the CDR3 is TGTGCCATCAGTGTCGACAGAATGTCCTACGAGCAGTACTTC.

This rearrangement joins TRBV2 to TRBJ2-7; 10 bases match TRBD1. The CDR3 consists of 14 residues. The V segment lost 6 bases and the J segment 7 bases; nucleotides outside the gene matches: 9. Germline CDR1 and CDR2: SNHLY and FYNNEI. The CDR3 sequence is CASSPGTGVREQYF. The CDR3 DNA reads TGTGCCAGCAGCCCTGGGACAGGGGTTCGGGAGCAGTACTTC.

CDR3 amino acids: CASSEDAGSGKNIQYF. The DNA of the CDR3 is TGTGCCAGCAGTGAAGATGCAGGGTCCGGCAAAAACATTCAGTACTTC. This chain connects TRBV6-1 to TRBJ2-4, with D possibly TRBD1 on 5 matching bases. The CDR3 sequence is 16 residues long. The V end lost 1 base, the J end lost 3 bases, and 13 bases lay between the germline ends. Germline-derived CDR1 and CDR2 are MNHNS and SASEGT.

This chain connects TRBV7-3 to TRBJ2-3, with 7 bases lining up with TRBD2. Trimming removed 5 bases from V and 6 bases from J; junction bases left unmatched: 8. Germline CDR1 is SGHTA and CDR2 is FQGTGA. The CDR3 consists of 14 residues. The CDR3 spells CASSPGREFDTQYF. DNA of the CDR3: TGTGCCAGCAGCCCAGGGCGGGAGTTTGATACGCAGTATTTT.

The chain uses TRBV20-1 and TRBJ2-5, with D hard to call. The CDR3 is 11 residues long. Germline V lookup: CDR1 DFQATT, CDR2 SNEGSKA (reference sequence). Between the trimmed V and J ends, which lost 3 bases and 5 bases, there was a span of 7 bases. CDR3 loop: CSASNEETQYF. DNA for the CDR3: TGCAGTGCTAGCAACGAGGAGACCCAGTACTTC.

The V gene is TRBV19, the J gene TRBJ1-1, with 7 bases fitting TRBD1. Per germline, CDR1 LNHDA and CDR2 SQIVND (reference sequence). J was trimmed by 1 base and V by 4 bases; bases with no gene match: 3. The CDR3 has 14 residues. Written as DNA, the CDR3 is TGTGCCAGTAGTACCGGACAGGCGAACACTGAAGCTTTCTTT. It is translated as CASSTGQANTEAFF.

V gene TRBV14 combines with J gene TRBJ2-3; the match to TRBD2 covers 15 bases. Germline CDR1 reads SGHDN; CDR2 reads FVKESK. This CDR3 contains 16 residues. Germline trimming cut 0 bases from V and 8 bases from J; bases unmatched to any gene: 3. The CDR3 spells CASSQDPGLAGGTQYF. The DNA of the CDR3 is TGTGCCAGCAGCCAAGACCCGGGACTAGCGGGGGGTACGCAGTATTTT.